Listed below are T cell receptor beta chains from one sample, sequenced in a study of blood T cell repertoires in COVID-19. Sequenced by immunoSEQ multiplex PCR; TCRdb stores in-frame clones only, minus some. Here the sample spans about 100,000 clones, 80% to 90% being singletons. Sequenced: PBMCs or T cells enriched from blood (not recorded which). The receptors shown here come from a woman aged 45 to 65 who had recovered from COVID-19. Both conserved end residues are part of each CDR3. The D gene is left open where the match is weak. A clone size is listed for some rows: how often the clone was seen (once, few, many), or a class if it is expanded.

D: .; size: .; V: TRBV7-3; J: TRBJ2-2; CDR3: CASSLSADATGELFF; DNA: TGTGCCAGCAGCTTATCTGCGGATGCGACCGGGGAGCTGTTTTTT
D: .; size: few; V: TRBV20-1; J: TRBJ2-7; CDR3: CSASDSRYEQYF; DNA: TGCAGTGCTAGTGATTCCCGCTACGAGCAGTACTTC
D: TRBD2; size: .; V: TRBV5-4; J: TRBJ2-1; CDR3: CASSPPLGGGYNEQFF; DNA: TGTGCCAGCAGCCCCCCCCTTGGGGGGGGCTACAATGAGCAGTTCTTC
D: .; size: .; V: TRBV5-1; J: TRBJ1-6; CDR3: CASSLANSYNSPLHF; DNA: TGCGCCAGCAGCTTGGCAAACTCCTATAATTCACCCCTCCACTTT
D: .; size: few; V: TRBV5-1; J: TRBJ2-5; CDR3: CASSRDMAETQYF; DNA: TGCGCCAGCAGCAGGGACATGGCAGAGACCCAGTACTTC
D: TRBD2; size: .; V: TRBV27; J: TRBJ2-7; CDR3: CASSSWGSGGTYEQYF; DNA: TGTGCCAGCAGTTCCTGGGGTAGCGGGGGGACGTACGAGCAGTACTTC
D: TRBD1; size: .; V: TRBV3-1/TRBV3-2; J: TRBJ2-7; CDR3: CASSPQGAGTDEQYF; DNA: TGTGCCAGCAGCCCTCAGGGGGCAGGGACCGACGAGCAGTACTTC
D: .; size: .; V: TRBV4-1; J: TRBJ2-7; CDR3: CASSRQLVYEQYF; DNA: TGCGCCAGCAGCCGCCAGCTAGTCTACGAGCAGTACTTC
D: TRBD2; size: .; V: TRBV28; J: TRBJ2-7; CDR3: CASKVPSGREYF; DNA: TGTGCCAGCAAGGTTCCTAGCGGTAGGGAGTACTTC
D: .; size: .; V: TRBV14; J: TRBJ2-7; CDR3: CASSQDREGQEF; DNA: TGTGCCAGCAGCCAAGACAGGGAAGGCCAAGAGTTC
D: TRBD2; size: once; V: TRBV7-3; J: TRBJ2-2; CDR3: CASSPTAGTGELFF; DNA: TGTGCCAGCAGCCCTACAGCGGGGACCGGGGAGCTGTTTTTT
D: .; size: .; V: TRBV30; J: TRBJ2-2; CDR3: CAHTVGYTGELFF; DNA: TGTGCCCATACGGTCGGGTACACCGGGGAGCTGTTTTTT
D: .; size: .; V: TRBV9; J: TRBJ2-3; CDR3: CASSLVGGITDTQYF; DNA: TGTGCCAGCAGCCTGGTCGGGGGAATCACAGATACGCAGTATTTT
D: .; size: .; V: TRBV29-1; J: TRBJ2-5; CDR3: CSVVGQGETQYF; DNA: TGCAGCGTTGTCGGGCAGGGAGAGACCCAGTACTTC
D: TRBD2; size: .; V: TRBV3-1/TRBV3-2; J: TRBJ2-7; CDR3: CATRSSGRAHEQYF; DNA: TGTGCCACCAGGTCTAGCGGGAGGGCCCACGAGCAGTACTTC
D: .; size: .; V: TRBV25-1; J: TRBJ1-1; CDR3: CASSALDSSRTEAFF; DNA: TGTGCCAGCAGTGCCCTGGACAGTTCCAGGACTGAAGCTTTCTTT
D: .; size: .; V: TRBV9; J: TRBJ1-4; CDR3: CASSVDPVGAEKLFF; DNA: TGTGCCAGCAGCGTAGATCCGGTAGGGGCTGAAAAACTGTTTTTT
D: .; size: .; V: TRBV7-2; J: TRBJ2-1; CDR3: CASSSGIEQFF; DNA: TGTGCCAGCAGCTCGGGAATTGAGCAGTTCTTC
D: .; size: .; V: TRBV28; J: TRBJ1-2; CDR3: CASTLPGRASNYGYTF; DNA: TGTGCCAGCACCCTCCCGGGGAGGGCGAGTAACTATGGCTACACCTTC
D: TRBD1; size: .; V: TRBV28; J: TRBJ1-2; CDR3: CASSLRGQGDGYTF; DNA: TGTGCCAGCAGTTTAAGAGGACAGGGAGACGGCTACACCTTC
D: TRBD1; size: .; V: TRBV9; J: TRBJ2-5; CDR3: CASSGQGARETQYF; DNA: TGTGCCAGCAGCGGACAGGGGGCTAGAGAGACCCAGTACTTC
D: .; size: .; V: TRBV11-2; J: TRBJ1-1; CDR3: CASSLDGGYTFF; DNA: TGTGCCAGCAGCTTAGATGGGGGGTATACTTTCTTT
D: TRBD1; size: .; V: TRBV7-8; J: TRBJ2-5; CDR3: CASSLPTGEPRVRETQYF; DNA: TGTGCCAGCAGCTTGCCGACAGGGGAACCCAGGGTGCGAGAGACCCAGTACTTC
D: .; size: .; V: TRBV19; J: TRBJ1-1; CDR3: CASSISGGRTEAFF; DNA: TGTGCCAGTAGTATTTCCGGGGGGCGGACTGAAGCTTTCTTT
D: .; size: once; V: TRBV28; J: TRBJ2-7; CDR3: CASSFGRVYEQYF; DNA: TGTGCCAGCAGTTTCGGCAGGGTCTACGAGCAGTACTTC